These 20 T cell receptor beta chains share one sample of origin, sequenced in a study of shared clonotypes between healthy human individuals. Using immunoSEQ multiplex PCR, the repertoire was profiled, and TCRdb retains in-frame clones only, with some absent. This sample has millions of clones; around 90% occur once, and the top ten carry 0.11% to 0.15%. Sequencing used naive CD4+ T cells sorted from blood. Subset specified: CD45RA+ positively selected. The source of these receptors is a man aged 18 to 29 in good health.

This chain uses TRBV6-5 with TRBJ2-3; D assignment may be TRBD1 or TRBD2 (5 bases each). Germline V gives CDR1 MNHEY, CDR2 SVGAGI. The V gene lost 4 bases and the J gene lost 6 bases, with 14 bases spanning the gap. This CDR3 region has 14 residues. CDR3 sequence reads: CASSFRDGRDTQYF. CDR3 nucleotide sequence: TGTGCCAGCAGTTTCCGGGACGGGCGGGATACGCAGTATTTT.

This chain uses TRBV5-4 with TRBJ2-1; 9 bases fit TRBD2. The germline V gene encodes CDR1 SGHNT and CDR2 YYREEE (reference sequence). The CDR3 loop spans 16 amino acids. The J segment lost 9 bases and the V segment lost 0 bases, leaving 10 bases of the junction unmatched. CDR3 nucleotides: TGTGCCAGCAGCTTGGCCCTGGCGGGAGGGCCCTTTGAGCAGTTCTTC. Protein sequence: CASSLALAGGPFEQFF.

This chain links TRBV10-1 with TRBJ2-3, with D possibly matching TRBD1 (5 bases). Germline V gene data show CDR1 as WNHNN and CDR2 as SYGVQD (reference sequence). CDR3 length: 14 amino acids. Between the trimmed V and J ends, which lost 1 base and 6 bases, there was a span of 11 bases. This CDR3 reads CASSEYRQPDTQYF. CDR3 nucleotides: TGCGCCAGCAGTGAGTACCGACAGCCCGATACGCAGTATTTT.

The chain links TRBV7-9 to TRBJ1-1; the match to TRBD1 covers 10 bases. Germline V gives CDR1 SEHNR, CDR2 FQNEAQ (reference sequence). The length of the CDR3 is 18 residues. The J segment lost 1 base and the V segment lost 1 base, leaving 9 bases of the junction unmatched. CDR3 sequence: CASSLGLRDRGPNTEAFF. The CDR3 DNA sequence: TGTGCCAGCAGCTTAGGGTTACGGGACAGGGGCCCGAACACTGAAGCTTTCTTT. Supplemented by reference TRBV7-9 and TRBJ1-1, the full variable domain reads DTGVSQNPRHKITKRGQNVTFRCDPISEHNRLYWYRQTLGQGPEFLTYFQNEAQLEKSRLLSDRFSAERPKGSFSTLEIQRTEQGDSAMYLCASSLGLRDRGPNTEAFFGQGTRLTVV.

The CDR3: CASSGQGRPYEQYF. In DNA form, the CDR3 reads TGCGCCAGCAGCGGACAGGGACGACCCTACGAGCAGTACTTC. V and J are TRBV10-1 and TRBJ2-7, with TRBD1 matching over 8 bases. This CDR3 has 14 amino acids. Losses at the gene ends were 6 bases for V and 2 bases for J; bases not matched to a gene: 6. The V gene's germline CDR1 is WNHNN and CDR2 SYGVQD (reference sequence).

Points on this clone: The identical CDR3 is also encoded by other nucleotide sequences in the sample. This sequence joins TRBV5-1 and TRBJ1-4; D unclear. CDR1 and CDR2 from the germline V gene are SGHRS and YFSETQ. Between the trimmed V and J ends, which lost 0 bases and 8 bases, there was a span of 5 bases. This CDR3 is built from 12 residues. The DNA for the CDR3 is TGCGCCAGCAGCTTGGTAGGCGAAAAACTGTTTTTT. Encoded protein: CASSLVGEKLFF.

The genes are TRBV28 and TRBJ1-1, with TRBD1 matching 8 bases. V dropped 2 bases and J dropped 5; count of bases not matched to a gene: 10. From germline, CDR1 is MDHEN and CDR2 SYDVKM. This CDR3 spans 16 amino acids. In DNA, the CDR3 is TGTGCCAGCAGTTTAAGACAGGGGTCGGGTTTGACTGAAGCTTTCTTT. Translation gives CASSLRQGSGLTEAFF.

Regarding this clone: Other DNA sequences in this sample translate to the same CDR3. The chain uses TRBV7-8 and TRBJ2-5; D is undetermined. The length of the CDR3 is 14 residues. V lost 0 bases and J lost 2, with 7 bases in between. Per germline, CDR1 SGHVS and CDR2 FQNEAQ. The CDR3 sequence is CASSLAGIQETQYF. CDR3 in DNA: TGTGCCAGCAGCTTAGCGGGGATACAAGAGACCCAGTACTTC.

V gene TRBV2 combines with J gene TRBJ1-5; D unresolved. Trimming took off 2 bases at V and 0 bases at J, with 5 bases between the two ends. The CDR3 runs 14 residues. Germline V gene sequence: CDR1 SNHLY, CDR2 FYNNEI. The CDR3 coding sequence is TGTGCCAGCAGTGAAAGGGATAGCAATCAGCCCCAGCATTTT. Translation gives CASSERDSNQPQHF.

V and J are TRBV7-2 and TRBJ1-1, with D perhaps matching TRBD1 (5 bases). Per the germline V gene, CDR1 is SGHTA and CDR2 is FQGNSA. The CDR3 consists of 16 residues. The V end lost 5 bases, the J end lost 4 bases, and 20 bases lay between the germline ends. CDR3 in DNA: TGTGCCAGCAGCCCGTTTGGGGCCGCTTCTAGCACTGAAGCTTTCTTT. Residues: CASSPFGAASSTEAFF.

This CDR3 is CARQGMKTQYF. The CDR3 nucleotides are TGTGCCAGGCAGGGGATGAAGACCCAGTACTTC. The genes are TRBV6-4 and TRBJ2-5, with a possible D match to TRBD1 (6 bases). The germline V gene encodes CDR1 MRHNA and CDR2 SNTAGT. The V end lost 9 bases, the J end lost 6 bases, and 11 bases lay between the germline ends. This CDR3 is 11 amino acids long.

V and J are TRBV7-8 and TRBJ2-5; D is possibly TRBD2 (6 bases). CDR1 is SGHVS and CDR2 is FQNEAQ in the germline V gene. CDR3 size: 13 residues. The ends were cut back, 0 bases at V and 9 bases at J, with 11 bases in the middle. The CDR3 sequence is CASSLAQRVSQYF. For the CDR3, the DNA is TGTGCCAGCAGCTTAGCCCAGCGGGTTTCCCAGTACTTC. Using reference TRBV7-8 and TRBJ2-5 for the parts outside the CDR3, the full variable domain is GAGVSQSPRYKVAKRGQDVALRCDPISGHVSLFWYQQALGQGPEFLTYFQNEAQLDKSGLPSDRFFAERPEGSVSTLKIQRTQQEDSAVYLCASSLAQRVSQYFGPGTRLLVL.

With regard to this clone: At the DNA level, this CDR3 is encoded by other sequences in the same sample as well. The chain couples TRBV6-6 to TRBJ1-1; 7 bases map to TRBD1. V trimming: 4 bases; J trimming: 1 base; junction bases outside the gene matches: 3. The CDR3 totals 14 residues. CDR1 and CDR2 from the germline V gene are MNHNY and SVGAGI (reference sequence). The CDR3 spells CASSSGTANTEAFF. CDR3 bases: TGTGCCAGCAGTTCCGGGACAGCGAACACTGAAGCTTTCTTT.

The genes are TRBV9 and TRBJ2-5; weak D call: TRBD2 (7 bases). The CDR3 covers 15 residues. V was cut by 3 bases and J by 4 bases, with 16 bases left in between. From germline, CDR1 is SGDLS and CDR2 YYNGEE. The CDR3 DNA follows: TGTGCCAGCAGCGCGGTAGGGGGGGCCGGAGAGACCCAGTACTTC. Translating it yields CASSAVGGAGETQYF.

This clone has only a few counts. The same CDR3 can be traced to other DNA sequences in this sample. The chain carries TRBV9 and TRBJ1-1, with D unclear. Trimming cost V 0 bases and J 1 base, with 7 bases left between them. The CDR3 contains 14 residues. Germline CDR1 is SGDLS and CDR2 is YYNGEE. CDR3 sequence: CASSVGRGNTEAFF. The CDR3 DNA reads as TGTGCCAGCAGCGTAGGTCGGGGGAACACTGAAGCTTTCTTT.

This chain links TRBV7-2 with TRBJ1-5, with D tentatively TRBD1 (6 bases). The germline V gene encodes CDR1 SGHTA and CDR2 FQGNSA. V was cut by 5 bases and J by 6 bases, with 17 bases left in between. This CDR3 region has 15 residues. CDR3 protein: CASSPDPGGPQPQHF. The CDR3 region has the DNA TGTGCCAGCAGCCCGGATCCTGGGGGCCCTCAGCCCCAGCATTTT.

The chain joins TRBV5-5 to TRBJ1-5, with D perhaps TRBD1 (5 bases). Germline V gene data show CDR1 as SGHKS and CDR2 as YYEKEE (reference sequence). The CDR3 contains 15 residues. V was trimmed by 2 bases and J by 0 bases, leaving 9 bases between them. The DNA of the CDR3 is TGTGCCAGCAGCTTCTTAGGGGATAGCAATCAGCCCCAGCATTTT. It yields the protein CASSFLGDSNQPQHF.

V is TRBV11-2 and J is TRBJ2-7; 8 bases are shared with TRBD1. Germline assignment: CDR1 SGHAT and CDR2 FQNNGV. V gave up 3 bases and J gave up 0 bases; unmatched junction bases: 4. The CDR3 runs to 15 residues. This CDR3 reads CASSFSDRASYEQYF. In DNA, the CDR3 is TGTGCCAGCAGCTTTTCGGACAGGGCCTCCTACGAGCAGTACTTC.

CDR3 nucleotides: TGTGCCAGCAGCCAGACCCCAGGGAACGAGCAGTACTTC. Translated, it gives CASSQTPGNEQYF. J is TRBJ2-7 and V is TRBV9; possibly TRBD1 for D (5 bases). Per the germline V gene, CDR1 is SGDLS and CDR2 is YYNGEE. The CDR3 runs 13 residues. V was clipped by 4 bases and J by 5 bases, with 13 bases between them.

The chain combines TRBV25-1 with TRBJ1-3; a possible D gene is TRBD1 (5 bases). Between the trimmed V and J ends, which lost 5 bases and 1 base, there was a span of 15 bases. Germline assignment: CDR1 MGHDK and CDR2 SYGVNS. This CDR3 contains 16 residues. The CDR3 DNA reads TGTGCCAGCAGTCAGCCCAGGGAGGGATCTGGAAACACCATATATTTT. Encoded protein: CASSQPREGSGNTIYF.